This TCR beta chain originates from a study of Graves' ophthalmopathy and Graves' hyperthyroidism. Study in general: The collection of peripheral blood took place at initial diagnosis, before any treatment. General observations from the study: The model predicted progression of ophthalmopathy with a sensitivity of just over 70%, and its specificity was 72% to 85%.

Researchers took RNA transcripts and amplified TCR beta CDR3 regions from them. HTBI-primed RT-PCR formed the first round, and a multiplex PCR formed the second. MiXCR, run by TCRdb on the multiplex PCR reads, gives a single entry per CDR3 protein. The table includes about 380,000 distinct CDR3 sequences, about 16% detected once. Points on this clonotype: Its antigen is not known.

CDR1 is LGHNT and CDR2 is FRNRAP in the germline V gene. V dropped 8 bases and J dropped 3 bases, with 10 bases sitting between them. The CDR3 is made up of 13 amino acids. The PBMCs originated from approximately 10 ml of fresh peripheral blood. This receptor was identified in a woman under 30 with stable Graves' hyperthyroidism. This chain uses TRBV12-5 with TRBJ2-2; D is ambiguous. What was sequenced was peripheral blood. The CDR3 DNA reads TGTGCTAGTTTGTTCCTGTACACCGGGGAGCTGTTTTTT. Translation gives CASLFLYTGELFF.